These 3 T cell receptor beta chains came from one sample sequenced in a study of shared clonotypes between healthy human individuals (dated by TCRdb to 2020 to 2021). Libraries were prepared through the immunoSEQ multiplex PCR assay. TCRdb limited this immuneACCESS table to in-frame rearrangements with V and J called. A share of clones is missing; checked studies link under half to unresolved V genes, and the rest is unexplained. This sample holds about 2.4 million clones; over 85% were observed only once. The ten most abundant clones make up more than 0.12% of the sample. Specimen: naive CD4+ T cells sorted from blood. The intended sense of this specimen's cell subset or site label: CD45RA+ positively selected. The receptors come from a man younger than 30 in good health.

This chain joins TRBV15 and TRBJ2-7; TRBD2 is a possible D gene (6 bases). The CDR3 length is 17 residues. Germline CDR1 is LNHNV and CDR2 is YYDKDF (reference sequence). Trimming stripped 0 bases from V and 4 bases from J, with 19 bases between. CDR3 region: CATSRDSGTGTSYEQYF. Written as DNA, the CDR3 is TGTGCCACCAGCAGAGATTCCGGAACCGGGACTTCTTACGAGCAGTACTTC.

The chain has TRBV4-3 and TRBJ1-2, with a possible D match to TRBD1 (5 bases). The V gene lost 0 bases and the J gene lost 7 bases, with 12 bases spanning the gap. Germline values: CDR1 LGHNA, CDR2 YSLEER. The CDR3 contains 14 residues. CDR3 amino acids: CASSQDEGFGGYTF. Here the CDR3 DNA reads TGCGCCAGCAGCCAAGATGAGGGGTTCGGTGGCTACACCTTC.

The chain links TRBV30 to TRBJ2-1, with D unresolved. Germline assignment: CDR1 GTSNPN and CDR2 SVGIG (reference sequence). V lost 8 bases and J lost 0, with 11 bases in between. There are 13 residues in the CDR3. The CDR3 DNA reads TGTGCCGCCTTACCGGGCTCCTACAATGAGCAGTTCTTC. It specifies CAALPGSYNEQFF.